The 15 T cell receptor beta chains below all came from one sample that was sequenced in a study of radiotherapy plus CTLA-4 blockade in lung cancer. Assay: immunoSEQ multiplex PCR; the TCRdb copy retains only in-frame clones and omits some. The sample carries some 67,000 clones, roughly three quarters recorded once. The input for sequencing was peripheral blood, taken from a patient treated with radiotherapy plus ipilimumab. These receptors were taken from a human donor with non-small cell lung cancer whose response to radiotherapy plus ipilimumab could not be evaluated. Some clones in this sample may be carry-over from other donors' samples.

The CDR3 region has the DNA TGTGCCAGCAGCTCGGGACTTTCAGAGACCCAGTACTTC. Its protein product is CASSSGLSETQYF. This chain uses TRBV7-2 with TRBJ2-5, with a possible D match to TRBD2 (6 bases). V was trimmed by 4 bases and J by 4 bases, leaving 10 bases between them. The CDR3 runs to 13 residues. Germline-derived CDR1 and CDR2 are SGHTA and FQGNSA.

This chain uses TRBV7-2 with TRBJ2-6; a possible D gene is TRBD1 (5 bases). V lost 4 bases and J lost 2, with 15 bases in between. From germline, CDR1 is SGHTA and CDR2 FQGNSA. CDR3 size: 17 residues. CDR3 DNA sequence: TGTGCCAGCAGCTCTGGAGCAGGGAAACCTGGGGCCAACGTCCTGACTTTC. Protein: CASSSGAGKPGANVLTF.

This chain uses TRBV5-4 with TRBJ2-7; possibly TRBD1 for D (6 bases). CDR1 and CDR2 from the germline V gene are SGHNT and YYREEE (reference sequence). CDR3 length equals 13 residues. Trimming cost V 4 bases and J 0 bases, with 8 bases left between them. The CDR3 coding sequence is TGTGCCAGCAGCCGGGACATCTCCTACGAGCAGTACTTC. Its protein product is CASSRDISYEQYF.

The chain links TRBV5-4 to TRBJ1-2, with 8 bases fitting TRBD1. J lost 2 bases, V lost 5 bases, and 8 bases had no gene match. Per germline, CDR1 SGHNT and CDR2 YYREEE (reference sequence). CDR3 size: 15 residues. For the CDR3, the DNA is TGTGCCAGCAGAAGCGACAGGGGCGAAAACTATGGCTACACCTTC. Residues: CASRSDRGENYGYTF.

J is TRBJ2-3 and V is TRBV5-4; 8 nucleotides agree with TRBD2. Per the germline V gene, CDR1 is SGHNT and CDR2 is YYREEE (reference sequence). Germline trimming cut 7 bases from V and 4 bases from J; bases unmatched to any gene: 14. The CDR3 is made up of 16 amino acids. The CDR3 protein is CASRPPTSGLADTQYF. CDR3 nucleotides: TGTGCCAGCCGCCCGCCCACTAGCGGTCTGGCAGATACGCAGTATTTT.

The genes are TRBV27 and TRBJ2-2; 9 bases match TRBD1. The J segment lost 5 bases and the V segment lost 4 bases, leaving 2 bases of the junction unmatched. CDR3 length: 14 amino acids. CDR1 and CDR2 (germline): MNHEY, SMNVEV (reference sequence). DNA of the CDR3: TGTGCCAGCAGTTGGGGACAGGGTACCGGGGAGCTGTTTTTT. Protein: CASSWGQGTGELFF.

In nucleotides, the CDR3 is TGTGCCAGCAGTTATTCGGCAGGGGGATTAGGTGAGCAGTTCTTC. Amino acids: CASSYSAGGLGEQFF. The gene calls are TRBV6-6 and TRBJ2-1; 7 bases map to TRBD1. There are 15 residues in the CDR3. CDR1 and CDR2 (germline): MNHNY, SVGAGI (reference sequence). The junction had 11 bases not matched to a gene; V was cut back by 3 bases and J by 9 bases.

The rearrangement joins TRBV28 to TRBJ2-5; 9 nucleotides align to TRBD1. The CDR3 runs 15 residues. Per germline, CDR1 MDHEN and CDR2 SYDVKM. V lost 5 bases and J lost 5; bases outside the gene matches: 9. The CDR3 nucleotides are TGTGCCAGCAGTCGGAGACAGGGGGTGGTGGAGACCCAGTACTTC. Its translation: CASSRRQGVVETQYF.

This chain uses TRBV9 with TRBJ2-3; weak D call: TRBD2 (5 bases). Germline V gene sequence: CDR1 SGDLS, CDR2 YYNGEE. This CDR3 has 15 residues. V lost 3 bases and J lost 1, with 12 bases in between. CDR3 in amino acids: CASSASYGGTDTQYF. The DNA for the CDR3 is TGTGCCAGCAGCGCCTCCTACGGGGGCACAGATACGCAGTATTTT.

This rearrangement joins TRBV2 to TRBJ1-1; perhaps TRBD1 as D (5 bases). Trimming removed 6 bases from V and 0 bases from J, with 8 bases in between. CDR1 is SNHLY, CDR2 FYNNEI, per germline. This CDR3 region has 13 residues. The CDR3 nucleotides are TGTGCCAGCAGAGGGGAAGTGAACACTGAAGCTTTCTTT. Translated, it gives CASRGEVNTEAFF.

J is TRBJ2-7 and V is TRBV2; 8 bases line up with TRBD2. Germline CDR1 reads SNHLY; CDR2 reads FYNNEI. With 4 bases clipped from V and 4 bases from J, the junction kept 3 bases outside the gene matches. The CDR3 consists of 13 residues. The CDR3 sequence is CASSAGGRYEQYF. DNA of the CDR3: TGTGCCAGCAGTGCGGGGGGGCGGTACGAGCAGTACTTC.

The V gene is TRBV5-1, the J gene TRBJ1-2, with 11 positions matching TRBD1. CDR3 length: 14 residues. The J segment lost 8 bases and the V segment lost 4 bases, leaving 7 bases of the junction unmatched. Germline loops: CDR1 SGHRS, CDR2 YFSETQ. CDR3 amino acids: CASSIGQGAEGYTF. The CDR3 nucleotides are TGCGCCAGCAGCATAGGACAGGGGGCTGAGGGCTACACCTTC.

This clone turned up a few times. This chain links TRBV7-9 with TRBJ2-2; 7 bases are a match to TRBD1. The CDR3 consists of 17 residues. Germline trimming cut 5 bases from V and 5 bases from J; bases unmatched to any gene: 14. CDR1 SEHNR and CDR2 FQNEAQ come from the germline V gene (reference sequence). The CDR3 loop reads CASSGRQGSRRTGELFF. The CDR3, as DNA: TGTGCCAGCAGCGGACGACAGGGCTCTAGGCGAACCGGGGAGCTGTTTTTT. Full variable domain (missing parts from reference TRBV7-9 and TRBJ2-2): DTGVSQNPRHKITKRGQNVTFRCDPISEHNRLYWYRQTLGQGPEFLTYFQNEAQLEKSRLLSDRFSAERPKGSFSTLEIQRTEQGDSAMYLCASSGRQGSRRTGELFFGEGSRLTVL.

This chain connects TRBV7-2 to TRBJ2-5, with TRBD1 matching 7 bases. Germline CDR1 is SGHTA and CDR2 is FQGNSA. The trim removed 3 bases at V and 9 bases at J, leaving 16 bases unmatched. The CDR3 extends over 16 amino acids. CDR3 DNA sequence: TGTGCCAGCAGCTTCTTACAGGGGTTTATTAGTCTTGCCCAGTACTTC. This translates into CASSFLQGFISLAQYF.

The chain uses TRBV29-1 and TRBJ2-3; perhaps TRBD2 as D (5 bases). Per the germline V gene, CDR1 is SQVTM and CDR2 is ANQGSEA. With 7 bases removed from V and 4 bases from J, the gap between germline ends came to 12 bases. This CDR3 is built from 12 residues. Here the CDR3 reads CSGRGSADTQYF. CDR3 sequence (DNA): TGCAGCGGGAGAGGGTCGGCAGATACGCAGTATTTT.